This T cell receptor (beta chain) was identified in a study of control samples from healthy donors and cancer patients. This CDR3 contains 15 residues. Germline V gene data show CDR1 as MNHEY and CDR2 as SVGAGI. Trimming took 6 bases from V and 2 from J; bases not matched to a gene: 4. Sequenced by immunoSEQ multiplex PCR; TCRdb stores in-frame clones only, minus some. This table holds some 79,000 clones, approximately 89% found once. Material: blood. The chain joins TRBV6-5 to TRBJ2-6; TRBD1 agrees at 7 bases. This sequence originates from a man over 45 in good health. CDR3 nucleotides: TGTGCCAGCAGGATCACAGGGGCTGGGGCCAACGTCCTGACTTTC. It yields the protein CASRITGAGANVLTF.